The 21 T cell receptor beta chains below come from one sample, sequenced in a study of blood T cells in healthy people across ages. Combining a sample-barcoded 5' primer with a J-beta primer mix, a second PCR ran for about 7 to 12 cycles. TCRdb called the 5' RACE reads again in MiXCR, with one record for every CDR3 protein. The sample contains about 620,000 distinct CDR3 sequences, under 65% of which appear only once. The sequenced sample consisted of blood. The receptors stem from an elderly woman in good health.

The rearrangement uses TRBV29-1 and TRBJ2-7; 9 positions match TRBD1. Germline lookup yields CDR1 SQVTM and CDR2 ANQGSEA. The CDR3 extends over 14 amino acids. V was pared by 7 bases and J by 4 bases, with 11 bases of the junction left unmatched. CDR3 region: CSGTGTGIPYEQYF. For the CDR3, the DNA is TGCAGCGGTACCGGGACAGGGATCCCTTACGAGCAGTACTTC.

This clonotype has just one count. This chain connects TRBV5-1 to TRBJ2-1, with TRBD2 identical over 10 bases. Germline CDR1 and CDR2: SGHRS and YFSETQ. The CDR3 runs 15 residues. The ends lost 4 bases at V and 9 bases at J; junction bases unmatched: 10. The CDR3: CASSPEVAGGIEQFF. CDR3 coding DNA: TGCGCCAGCAGCCCGGAGGTAGCGGGAGGCATTGAGCAGTTCTTC.

This clonotype was recorded a few times. DNA for the CDR3: TGTGCCAGCCTTAAGGGGGCAGGGGAAAAACTGTTTTTT. Its translation: CASLKGAGEKLFF. The chain joins TRBV12-3 or TRBV12-4 to TRBJ1-4, with 7 bases that match TRBD1. This CDR3 has 13 residues. Trimming took 8 bases from V and 8 from J; bases not matched to a gene: 8.

J is TRBJ1-5 and V is TRBV20-1; weak D call: TRBD1 (5 bases). Per germline, CDR1 DFQATT and CDR2 SNEGSKA (reference sequence). This CDR3 spans 15 amino acids. V shed 4 bases and J shed 0 bases, with 13 bases lying between them. This CDR3 is CSAIRDLYSNQPQHF. In DNA form, the CDR3 reads TGCAGTGCTATCCGGGACTTATATAGCAATCAGCCCCAGCATTTT.

Details on this clonotype: This may arise from a read error, as a much more abundant clone is one base away. The chain joins TRBV5-1 to TRBJ2-1; D ambiguous. The J call may be incorrect, as the DNA end agrees better with TRBJ2-7. This CDR3 is 14 amino acids long. CDR1 and CDR2 from the germline V gene are SGHRS and YFSETQ. CDR3 residues: CASSLSQSYNEQYF. CDR3 nucleotide sequence: TGCGCCAGCAGCTTGTCACAGAGCTACAATGAGCAGTACTTC.

The chain is built from TRBV19 and TRBJ2-4; D remains unclear. The length of the CDR3 is 12 residues. V was clipped by 6 bases and J by 6 bases, with 9 bases between them. The V gene's germline CDR1 is LNHDA and CDR2 SQIVND (reference sequence). The CDR3 sequence is CASSLPPNIQYF. The CDR3 DNA sequence: TGTGCCAGTAGCTTGCCCCCAAACATTCAGTACTTC.

The V and J genes are TRBV29-1 and TRBJ2-5, with a weak D call TRBD2 (6 bases). CDR1 and CDR2 (germline): SQVTM, ANQGSEA. CDR3 size: 13 residues. V was clipped by 4 bases and J by 3 bases, with 12 bases between them. This chain's CDR3 is CSVAWRGKETQYF. CDR3 in DNA: TGCAGCGTTGCCTGGAGGGGCAAAGAGACCCAGTACTTC.

This chain links TRBV12-3 or TRBV12-4 with TRBJ2-1, with 9 bases matching TRBD2. Losses at the gene ends were 8 bases for V and 3 bases for J; bases not matched to a gene: 8. CDR3 length equals 15 residues. The DNA for the CDR3 is TGTGCCAGCGTTCCGGGACTAGCCGGCTACAATGAGCAGTTCTTC. Translation gives CASVPGLAGYNEQFF.

This clonotype showed up many times. This chain connects TRBV20-1 to TRBJ2-5, with TRBD2 matching over 13 bases. V shed 4 bases, J shed 7 bases, and the junction held 12 bases outside the gene matches. Germline V gene lookup returns CDR1 DFQATT and CDR2 SNEGSKA (reference sequence). The CDR3 contains 16 residues. CDR3 DNA sequence: TGCAGTGCTAACGGACTAGCGGGAGTCGATGTGGGGACCCAGTACTTC. It codes for CSANGLAGVDVGTQYF.

V gene TRBV5-1 combines with J gene TRBJ2-4, with 7 bases that match TRBD1. Germline V CDR1 and CDR2: SGHRS, YFSETQ. This CDR3 is built from 16 residues. Unmatched junction bases numbered 12, after V lost 2 bases and J lost 7 bases. The CDR3 DNA is TGCGCCAGCAGCTTTAAGCAGGGGGTAGGAGCGAACATTCAGTACTTC. As protein: CASSFKQGVGANIQYF. Full variable domain (outside the CDR3, taken from reference TRBV5-1 and TRBJ2-4): KAGVTQTPRYLIKTRGQQVTLSCSPISGHRSVSWYQQTPGQGLQFLFEYFSETQRNKGNFPGRFSGRQFSNSRSEMNVSTLELGDSALYLCASSFKQGVGANIQYFGAGTRLSVL.

This clonotype was picked up one time. A single base separates this from a much larger clone, so it may be a read error. V usage is TRBV5-1 and J usage is TRBJ2-3; 8 nucleotides align to TRBD2. Germline-derived CDR1 and CDR2 are SGHRS and YFSETQ. The CDR3 contains 15 residues. The CDR3, as DNA: TGCGCCAGCAGCCTGACTAGCGCCTCCTTGGATATGCAGTATTTT. Its translation is CASSLTSASLDMQYF.

At least ten counts were recorded for this clonotype. The J gene is TRBJ2-3, the V gene TRBV14, with 8 bases that match TRBD2. V lost 0 bases and J lost 0; bases outside the gene matches: 5. The CDR3 contains 17 residues. Germline values: CDR1 SGHDN, CDR2 FVKESK. CDR3 residues: CASSQDRGGYSTDTQYF. The CDR3 bases are TGTGCCAGCAGCCAAGATCGCGGGGGGTATAGCACAGATACGCAGTATTTT.

The gene calls are TRBV7-2 and TRBJ2-7, with D perhaps being TRBD1 or TRBD2 (6 bases each). Germline V gene lookup returns CDR1 SGHTA and CDR2 FQGNSA. V lost 4 bases and J 2 bases, leaving 18 bases between the germline ends. This CDR3 comprises 16 residues. CDR3: CASSSQGGPLPYEQYF. The DNA of the CDR3 is TGTGCCAGCAGCTCCCAAGGGGGGCCGCTACCCTACGAGCAGTACTTC.

This chain connects TRBV20-1 to TRBJ2-7, with TRBD2 matching over 7 bases. J gave up 7 bases and V 0 bases, and 12 bases lay outside the gene matches. The CDR3 length is 15 residues. Germline CDR1 DFQATT, CDR2 SNEGSKA (reference sequence). This chain's CDR3 is CSARDGGKGPEEQYF. The CDR3 DNA reads as TGCAGTGCTAGAGACGGGGGGAAAGGTCCAGAAGAGCAGTACTTC.

The genes are TRBV15 and TRBJ1-1; 9 nucleotides align to TRBD1. Germline V gene lookup returns CDR1 LNHNV and CDR2 YYDKDF (reference sequence). The length of the CDR3 is 16 residues. The V segment lost 4 bases and the J segment 2 bases; nucleotides outside the gene matches: 8. CDR3 loop: CATSKNRDRVNTEAFF. CDR3 sequence (DNA): TGTGCCACCAGCAAAAATCGGGACAGGGTTAACACTGAAGCTTTCTTT.

Notes on this clonotype: The CDR3 end shows no conserved phenylalanine or tryptophan, and so a read error is likely. V usage is TRBV29-1 and J usage is TRBJ2-7; the D call may be TRBD1 or TRBD2 (6 bases each). V was pared by 4 bases and J by 3 bases, with 16 bases between. The germline gives CDR1 SQVTM, CDR2 ANQGSEA. The CDR3 loop spans 14 amino acids. Here the CDR3 reads CSVARGLSGYEQYL. The CDR3 nucleotides read TGCAGCGTTGCCAGGGGACTCAGCGGCTACGAGCAGTACTTA.

This clonotype was detected many times. The chain joins TRBV2 to TRBJ2-1, with D unclear. V lost 7 bases and J lost 4, with 11 bases in between. From germline, CDR1 is SNHLY and CDR2 FYNNEI. The CDR3 has 13 residues. CDR3 bases: TGTGCCAGCACTTCGGCCGGGTACAATGAGCAGTTCTTC. It encodes CASTSAGYNEQFF.

V gene TRBV28 combines with J gene TRBJ1-1, with D possibly TRBD1 on 6 matching bases. Germline V gives CDR1 MDHEN, CDR2 SYDVKM. V lost 10 bases and J lost 11, with 23 bases in between. CDR3 size: 13 residues. The CDR3 bases are TGTGCCATCCAGCAAAACCGAGGGGGGAAGGCTTTCTTT. It specifies CAIQQNRGGKAFF.

This clonotype was counted ten times or more. The chain employs TRBV28 and TRBJ2-3; 7 bases match TRBD1. The V gene's germline CDR1 is MDHEN and CDR2 SYDVKM. The V segment lost 7 bases and the J segment 3 bases; nucleotides outside the gene matches: 7. The CDR3 extends over 14 amino acids. The CDR3 region has the DNA TGTGCCAGCACCGACAGGGTTGGAACAGATACGCAGTATTTT. Its protein product is CASTDRVGTDTQYF.

With respect to this clonotype: This may be a read error, as it is one base from a much larger clone. As DNA, the CDR3 is TGCAGTGCTCAAGGGGCCCGACAGGGTTATTTCCCCCTCCACTTT. This encodes CSAQGARQGYFPLHF. The V and J genes are TRBV20-1 and TRBJ1-6; 7 bases are a match to TRBD1. The germline V gene has CDR1 DFQATT and CDR2 SNEGSKA (reference sequence). Trimming cost V 5 bases and J 13 bases; bases outside gene matches: 17. The CDR3 has 15 amino acids.

V gene TRBV29-1 combines with J gene TRBJ2-1; the D gene is possibly TRBD2 (6 bases). The CDR3 runs 14 residues. Germline V gene data show CDR1 as SQVTM and CDR2 as ANQGSEA. Trimming took 4 bases from V and 5 from J, leaving 15 bases between them. The CDR3 region has the DNA TGCAGCGTTGCCGGTTGGAGGGGACACAATGAGCAGTTCTTC. Protein: CSVAGWRGHNEQFF.